This TCR beta chain came from a study of CD8+ T cells in alopecia areata. Regarding the study as a whole: A large proportion of expanded lesional clones were detected persisting in scalp and blood during tofacitinib. Among the top 100, expanded CD8+ clones, as well as scalp clonality, were significantly decreased by tofacitinib.

The authors extracted RNA and reverse transcribed it into cDNA as the sequencing template. Assay: immunoSEQ multiplex PCR; the TCRdb copy retains only in-frame clones and omits some. The sample has about 140,000 clones; 82% are singletons. The CDR3 totals 15 residues. In germline, CDR1 is LGHNA, CDR2 YSLEER. The V segment lost 4 bases and the J segment 5 bases; nucleotides outside the gene matches: 6. To note about this clone: Its specificity is unknown.

Treatment given: oral pan-JAK inhibitor, 5-10 mg twice daily. The genes are TRBV4-3 and TRBJ2-1; 9 nucleotides agree with TRBD1. The sequence derives from a human donor with alopecia areata. Sample: CD8+ T cells sorted from blood, taken at week 4, from a patient treated with tofacitinib. CDR3 coding DNA: TGCGCCAGCAGCCCGGGGACAGGGTACCACAATGAGCAGTTCTTC. It codes for CASSPGTGYHNEQFF.